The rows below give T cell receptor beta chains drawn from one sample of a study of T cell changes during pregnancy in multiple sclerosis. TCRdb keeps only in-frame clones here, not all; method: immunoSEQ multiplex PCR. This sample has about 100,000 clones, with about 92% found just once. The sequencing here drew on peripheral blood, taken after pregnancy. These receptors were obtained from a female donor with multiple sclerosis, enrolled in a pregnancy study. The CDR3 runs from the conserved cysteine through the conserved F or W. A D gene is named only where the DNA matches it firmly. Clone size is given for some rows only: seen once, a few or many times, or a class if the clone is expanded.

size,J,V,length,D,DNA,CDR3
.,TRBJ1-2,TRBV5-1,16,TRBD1,TGCGCCAGCAATGACGGGACAGGATCCTCTAACTATGGCTACACCTTC,CASNDGTGSSNYGYTF
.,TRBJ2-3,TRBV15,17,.,TGTGCCACCAGCGGGGTGGAGGACTCTCCGGTCACAGATACGCAGTATTTT,CATSGVEDSPVTDTQYF
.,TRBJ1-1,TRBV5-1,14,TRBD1,TGCGCCAGCAGCTTTTATCAGGGGGACACTGAAGCTTTCTTT,CASSFYQGDTEAFF
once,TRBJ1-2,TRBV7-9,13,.,TGTGCCAGCAGCCCCTTCCGGAGCTATGGCTACACCTTC,CASSPFRSYGYTF
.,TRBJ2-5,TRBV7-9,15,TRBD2,TGTGCCAGCAGCAGGCCTAGCGGTTCCAAAGAGACCCAGTACTTC,CASSRPSGSKETQYF
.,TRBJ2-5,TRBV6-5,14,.,TGTGCCAGCAGTTACCGGCGGGATGTTAAGACCCAGTACTTC,CASSYRRDVKTQYF
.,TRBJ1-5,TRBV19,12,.,TGTGCCAGTAGTCCGAGGTATCAGCCCCAGCATTTT,CASSPRYQPQHF
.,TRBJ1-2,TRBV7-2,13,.,TGTGCCAGCAGCTTAGACAGGTCGGTCGGCTACACCTTC,CASSLDRSVGYTF
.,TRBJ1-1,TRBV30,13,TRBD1,TGTGCCTGGAGGGGACAGGGCTACACTGAAGCTTTCTTT,CAWRGQGYTEAFF
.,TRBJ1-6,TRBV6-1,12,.,TGTGCCAGCGTCCTTTATAATTCACCCCTCCACTTT,CASVLYNSPLHF
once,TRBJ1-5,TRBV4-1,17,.,TGCGCCAGCAGCCAAGACCCCCGACAGGTTAGCAATCAGCCCCAGCATTTT,CASSQDPRQVSNQPQHF